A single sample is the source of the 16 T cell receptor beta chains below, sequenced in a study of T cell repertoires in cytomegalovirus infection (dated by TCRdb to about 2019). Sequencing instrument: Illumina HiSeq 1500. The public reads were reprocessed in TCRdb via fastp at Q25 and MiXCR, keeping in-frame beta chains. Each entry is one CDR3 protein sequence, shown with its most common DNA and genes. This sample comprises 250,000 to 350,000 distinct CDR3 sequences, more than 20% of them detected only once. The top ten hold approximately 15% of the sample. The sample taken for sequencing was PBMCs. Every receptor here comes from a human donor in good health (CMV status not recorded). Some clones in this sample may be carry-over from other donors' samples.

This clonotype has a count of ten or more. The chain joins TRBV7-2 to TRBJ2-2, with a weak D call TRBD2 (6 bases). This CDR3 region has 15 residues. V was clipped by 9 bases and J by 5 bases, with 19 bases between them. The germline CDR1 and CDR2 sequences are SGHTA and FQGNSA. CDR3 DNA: TGTGCCAGTCAGCCATGGGGCGCGGGAACCGGGGAGCTGTTTTTT. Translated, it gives CASQPWGAGTGELFF.

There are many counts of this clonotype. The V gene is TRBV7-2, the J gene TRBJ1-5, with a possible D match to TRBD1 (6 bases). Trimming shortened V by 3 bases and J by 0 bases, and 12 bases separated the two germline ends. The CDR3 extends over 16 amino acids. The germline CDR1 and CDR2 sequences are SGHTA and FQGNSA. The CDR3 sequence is CASSFGQILSNQPQHF. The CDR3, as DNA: TGTGCCAGCAGCTTCGGACAGATTCTTAGCAATCAGCCCCAGCATTTT.

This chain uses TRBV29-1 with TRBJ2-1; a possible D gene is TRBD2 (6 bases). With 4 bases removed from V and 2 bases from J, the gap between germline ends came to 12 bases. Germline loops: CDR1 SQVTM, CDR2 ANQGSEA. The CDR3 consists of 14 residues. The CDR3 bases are TGCAGCGTTGTGGGAGGCCTCCCCTACAATGAGCAGTTCTTC. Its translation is CSVVGGLPYNEQFF.

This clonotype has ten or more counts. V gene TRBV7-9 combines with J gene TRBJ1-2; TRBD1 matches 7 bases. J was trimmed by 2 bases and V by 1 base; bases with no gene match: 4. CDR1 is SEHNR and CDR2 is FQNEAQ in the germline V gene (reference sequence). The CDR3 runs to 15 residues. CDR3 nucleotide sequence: TGTGCCAGCAGCTTAGTCCAGGGGGGAAACTATGGCTACACCTTC. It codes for CASSLVQGGNYGYTF.

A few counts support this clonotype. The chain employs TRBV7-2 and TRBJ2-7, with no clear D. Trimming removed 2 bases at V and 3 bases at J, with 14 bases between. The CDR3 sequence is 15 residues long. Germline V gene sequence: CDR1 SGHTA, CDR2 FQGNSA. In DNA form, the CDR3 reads TGTGCCAGCAGCTTAATCGGAGCCCTCCTCTACGAGCAGTACTTC. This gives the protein CASSLIGALLYEQYF. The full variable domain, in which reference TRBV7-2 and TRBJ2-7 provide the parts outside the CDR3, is GAGVSQSPSNKVTEKGKDVELRCDPISGHTALYWYRQSLGQGLEFLIYFQGNSAPDKSGLPSDRFSAERTGGSVSTLTIQRTQQEDSAVYLCASSLIGALLYEQYFGPGTRLTVT.

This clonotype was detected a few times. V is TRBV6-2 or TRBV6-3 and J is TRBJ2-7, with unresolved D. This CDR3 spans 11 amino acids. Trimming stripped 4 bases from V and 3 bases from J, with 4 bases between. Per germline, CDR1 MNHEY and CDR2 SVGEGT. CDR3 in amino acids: CASSWGYEQYF. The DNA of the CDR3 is TGTGCCAGCAGTTGGGGCTACGAGCAGTACTTC.

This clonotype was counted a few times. CDR3 bases: TGCGCCAGCAGCCAACAGGGGTACTATGGCTACACCTTC. Protein product: CASSQQGYYGYTF. The rearrangement joins TRBV4-1 to TRBJ1-2, with a tentative D call TRBD1 (6 bases). V was clipped by 2 bases and J by 3 bases, with 7 bases between them. The CDR3 has 13 residues. Per germline, CDR1 MGHRA and CDR2 YSYEKL.

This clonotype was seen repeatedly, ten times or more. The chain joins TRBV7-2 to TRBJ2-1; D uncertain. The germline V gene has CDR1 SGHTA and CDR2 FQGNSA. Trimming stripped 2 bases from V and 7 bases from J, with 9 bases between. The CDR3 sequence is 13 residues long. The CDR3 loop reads CASSLIGENEQFF. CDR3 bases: TGTGCCAGCAGCTTAATCGGTGAGAATGAGCAGTTCTTC.

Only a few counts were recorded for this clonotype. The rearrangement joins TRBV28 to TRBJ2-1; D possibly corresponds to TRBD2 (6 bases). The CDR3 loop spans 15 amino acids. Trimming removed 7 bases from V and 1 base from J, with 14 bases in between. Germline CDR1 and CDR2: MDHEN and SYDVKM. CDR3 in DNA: TGTGCCAGCAATCCTCTAGCGCTATCCTACAATGAGCAGTTCTTC. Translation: CASNPLALSYNEQFF.

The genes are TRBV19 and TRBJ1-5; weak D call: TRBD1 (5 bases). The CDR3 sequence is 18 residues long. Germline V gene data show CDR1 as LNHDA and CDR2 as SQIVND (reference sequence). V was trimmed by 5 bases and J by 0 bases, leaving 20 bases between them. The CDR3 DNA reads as TGTGCCAGTAGTTCCGGGACCGGGAGGGGTGATAGCAATCAGCCCCAGCATTTT. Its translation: CASSSGTGRGDSNQPQHF.

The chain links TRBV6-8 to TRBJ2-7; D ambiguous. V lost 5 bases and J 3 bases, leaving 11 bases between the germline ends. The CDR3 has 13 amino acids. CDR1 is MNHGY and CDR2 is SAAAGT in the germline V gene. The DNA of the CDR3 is TGTGCCAGCAGTCACCCGCAAGGCTACGAGCAGTACTTC. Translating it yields CASSHPQGYEQYF.

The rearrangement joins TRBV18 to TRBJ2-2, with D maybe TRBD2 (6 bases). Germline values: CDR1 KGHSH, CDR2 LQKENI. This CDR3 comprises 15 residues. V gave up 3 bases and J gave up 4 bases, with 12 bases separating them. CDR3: CASSPQGLSTGELFF. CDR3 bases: TGTGCCAGCTCACCTCAGGGACTGAGCACCGGGGAGCTGTTTTTT.

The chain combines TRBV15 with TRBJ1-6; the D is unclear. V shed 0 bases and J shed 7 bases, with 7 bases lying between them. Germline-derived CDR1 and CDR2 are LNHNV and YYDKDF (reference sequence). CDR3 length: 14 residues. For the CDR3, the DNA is TGTGCCACCAGCAGAGACCGGGGAAATTCACCCCTCCACTTT. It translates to CATSRDRGNSPLHF.

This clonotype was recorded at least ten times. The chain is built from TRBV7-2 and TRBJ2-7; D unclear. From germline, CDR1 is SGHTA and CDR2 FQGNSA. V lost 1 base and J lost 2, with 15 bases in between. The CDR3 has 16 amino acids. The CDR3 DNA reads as TGTGCCAGCAGCTTAGGCTTAGACCAACCCCCCTACGAGCAGTACTTC. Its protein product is CASSLGLDQPPYEQYF.

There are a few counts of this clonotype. CDR3 in amino acids: CASSAGLADNEQFF. CDR3 nucleotide sequence: TGTGCCAGCAGCGCCGGACTAGCGGACAATGAGCAGTTCTTC. The chain couples TRBV9 to TRBJ2-1, with 10 bases fitting TRBD2. Unmatched junction bases numbered 2, after V lost 3 bases and J lost 5 bases. This CDR3 has 14 amino acids. CDR1 SGDLS and CDR2 YYNGEE come from the germline V gene.

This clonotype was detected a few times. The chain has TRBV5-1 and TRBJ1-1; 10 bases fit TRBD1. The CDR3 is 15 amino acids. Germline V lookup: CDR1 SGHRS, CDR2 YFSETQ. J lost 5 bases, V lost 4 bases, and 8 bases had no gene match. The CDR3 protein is CASSELTGGETEAFF. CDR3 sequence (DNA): TGCGCCAGCAGCGAACTGACAGGGGGCGAGACTGAAGCTTTCTTT.